This T cell receptor beta chain is from a study of blood T cell repertoires in COVID-19. Study summary: Italy, Spain and the United States were the sources of the convalescent and acute COVID-19 samples. Sources were T cells, B-cell-depleted T cells, or PBMCs; the material itself was cDNA or gDNA.

The authors' processing: The assay estimated nucleated cells by amplifying reference gene primers. Clones were sequenced by immunoSEQ multiplex PCR, and TCRdb holds only the in-frame ones, with some missing. V and J calls and clone size are copied from that table; D and trimming were computed from the DNA. Of roughly 81,000 clones listed, about 83% are singletons. The ends were cut back, 1 base at V and 6 bases at J, with 13 bases in the middle. Germline V gene lookup returns CDR1 MGHRA and CDR2 YSYEKL. The CDR3 has 15 amino acids. The V gene is TRBV4-1, the J gene TRBJ1-5, with D possibly TRBD1 on 5 matching bases. This receptor was identified in a man at least 80 years old with active or convalescent COVID-19. The sequenced material came from peripheral blood. CDR3 in DNA: TGCGCCAGCAGCCAAGCCCCGGGGGGTATTCAGCCCCAGCATTTT. Translation gives CASSQAPGGIQPQHF.